This T cell receptor beta chain was documented in a study of blood T cell repertoires in COVID-19. Original data processing: For nucleated cells, counts were estimated from reference gene primer amplification. This table comes from immunoSEQ multiplex PCR, and its TCRdb copy is limited to in-frame clones, with some not included. Clonal size and the V and J genes are those of that table, whereas D and trimming came from the DNA. The repertoire holds a few hundred thousand clones, 80% to 90% seen once, with more than 7% in the top ten. Adults between roughly 18 and 90 years of age took part from about two dozen US areas. In assigning cohorts, the study relied on participant-reported clinical history. CDR1 is MNHEY, CDR2 SVGAGI, per germline. The CDR3 loop spans 14 amino acids. The junction had 5 bases not matched to a gene; V was cut back by 8 bases and J by 1 base.

The clonotype comes from a man under 40 in a cohort exposed to, infected with or recovered from COVID-19 (not recorded which). V usage is TRBV6-5 and J usage is TRBJ1-1; 9 bases line up with TRBD1. Source material: PBMCs or T cells enriched from blood (not recorded which). CDR3 in amino acids: CASVTTGGNTEAFF. The CDR3 bases are TGTGCCAGCGTCACGACAGGGGGGAACACTGAAGCTTTCTTT.